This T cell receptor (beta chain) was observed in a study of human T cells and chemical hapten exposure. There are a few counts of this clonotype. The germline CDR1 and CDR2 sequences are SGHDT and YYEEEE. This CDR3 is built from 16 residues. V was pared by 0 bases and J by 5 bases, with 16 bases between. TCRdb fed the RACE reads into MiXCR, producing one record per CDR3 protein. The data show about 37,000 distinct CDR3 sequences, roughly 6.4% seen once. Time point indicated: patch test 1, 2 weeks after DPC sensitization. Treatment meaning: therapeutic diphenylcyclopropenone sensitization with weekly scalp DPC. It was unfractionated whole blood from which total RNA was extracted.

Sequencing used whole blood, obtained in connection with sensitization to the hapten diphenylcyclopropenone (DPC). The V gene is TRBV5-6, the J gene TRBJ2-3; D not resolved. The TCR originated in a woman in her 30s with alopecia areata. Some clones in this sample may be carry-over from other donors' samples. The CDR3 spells CASSLVQSLWKDTQYF. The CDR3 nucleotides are TGTGCCAGCAGCTTGGTCCAGAGCCTATGGAAAGATACGCAGTATTTT.